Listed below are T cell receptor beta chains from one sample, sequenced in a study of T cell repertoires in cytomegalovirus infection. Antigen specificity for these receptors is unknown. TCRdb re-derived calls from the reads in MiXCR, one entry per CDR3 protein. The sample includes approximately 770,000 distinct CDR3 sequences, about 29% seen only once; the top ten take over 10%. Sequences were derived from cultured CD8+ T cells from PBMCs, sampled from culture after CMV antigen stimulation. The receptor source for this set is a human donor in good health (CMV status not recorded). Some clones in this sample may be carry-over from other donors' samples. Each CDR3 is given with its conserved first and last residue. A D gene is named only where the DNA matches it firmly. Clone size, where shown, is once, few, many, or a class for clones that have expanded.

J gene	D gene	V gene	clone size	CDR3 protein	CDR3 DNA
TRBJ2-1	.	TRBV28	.	CAGGYSSSYNEQFF	TGTGCCGGAGGATATAGTAGCTCCTACAATGAGCAGTTCTTC
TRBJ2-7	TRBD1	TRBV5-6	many	CASSVTGWPGEQYF	TGTGCCAGCAGCGTGACAGGGTGGCCTGGGGAGCAGTACTTC
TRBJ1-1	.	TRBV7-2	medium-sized	CASSLDVWGERTEAFF	TGTGCCAGCAGCTTAGATGTCTGGGGTGAGCGCACTGAAGCTTTCTTT
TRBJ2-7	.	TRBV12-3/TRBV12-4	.	CASSLSSLRVSSYEQYF	TGTGCCAGCAGTTTAAGTTCCTTGCGTGTCAGCTCCTACGAGCAGTACTTC
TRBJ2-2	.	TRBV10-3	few	CAISETGKDGELFF	TGTGCCATCAGTGAGACAGGGAAGGACGGGGAGCTGTTTTTT
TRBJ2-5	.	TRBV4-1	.	CASASRQGRSLETQYF	TGCGCCAGCGCCAGCCGTCAGGGGAGAAGCCTGGAGACCCAGTACTTC
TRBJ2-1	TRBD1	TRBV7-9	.	CASSPPQGDRAYNEQFF	TGTGCCAGCAGCCCGCCCCAGGGGGACAGAGCCTACAATGAGCAGTTCTTC
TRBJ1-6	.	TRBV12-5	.	CASGLDQNSPLHF	TGTGCTAGTGGTTTGGATCAGAATTCACCCCTCCACTTT
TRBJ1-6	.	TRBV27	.	CASTIGGSYNSPLHF	TGTGCCAGCACCATCGGGGGGTCCTATAATTCACCCCTCCACTTT
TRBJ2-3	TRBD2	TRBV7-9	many	CASSARFTSGTDTQYF	TGTGCCAGCAGCGCCCGATTCACTAGCGGCACAGATACGCAGTATTTT
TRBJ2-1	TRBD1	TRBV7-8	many	CASSSRDRQYNEQFF	TGTGCCAGCAGCTCCCGGGACAGGCAATACAATGAGCAGTTCTTC
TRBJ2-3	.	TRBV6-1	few	CASRHTPWDLITDTQYF	TGTGCCAGCAGGCACACGCCTTGGGATTTAATCACAGATACGCAGTATTTT
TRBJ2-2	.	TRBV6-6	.	CASSYPIRDGELFF	TGTGCCAGCAGTTACCCCATTCGCGACGGTGAGCTGTTTTTT
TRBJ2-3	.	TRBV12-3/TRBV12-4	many	CASSLLALTDTQYF	TGTGCCAGCAGTTTATTAGCCCTCACAGATACGCAGTATTTT
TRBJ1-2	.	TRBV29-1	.	CSVEDRVEDYGYTF	TGCAGCGTTGAAGACAGGGTGGAAGACTATGGCTACACCTTC
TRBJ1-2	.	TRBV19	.	CASSWSSTDRVVGYTF	TGTGCCAGTAGTTGGAGTAGTACAGATCGAGTAGTTGGCTACACCTTC
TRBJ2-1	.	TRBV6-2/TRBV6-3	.	CASSSGGVEVNEQFF	TGTGCCAGCAGCTCCGGCGGAGTCGAAGTCAATGAGCAGTTCTTC
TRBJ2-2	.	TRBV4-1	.	CASRENTRELFF	TGCGCCAGCCGCGAGAACACCAGGGAGCTGTTTTTT
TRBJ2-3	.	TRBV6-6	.	CASKPELVTDTQYF	TGTGCCAGCAAACCGGAACTAGTCACAGATACGCAGTATTTT
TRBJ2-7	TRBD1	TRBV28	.	CASSLRSPGQGVYEQYF	TGTGCCAGCAGTTTACGTTCCCCGGGACAGGGGGTCTACGAGCAGTACTTC
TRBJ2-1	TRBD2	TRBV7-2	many	CASLSTSGGVYSYNEQFF	TGTGCCAGCCTTTCGACTAGCGGGGGGGTCTACTCCTACAATGAGCAGTTCTTC
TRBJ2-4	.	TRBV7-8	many	CASSLAGGLDIQYF	TGTGCCAGCAGCTTAGCTGGGGGTTTGGACATTCAGTACTTC
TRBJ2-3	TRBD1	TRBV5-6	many	CASSLGQGLLDTQYF	TGTGCCAGCAGCTTGGGACAGGGGTTATTAGATACGCAGTATTTT
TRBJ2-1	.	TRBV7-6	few	CASSSENSLFNEQFF	TGTGCCAGCAGCTCGGAGAATTCTCTGTTCAATGAGCAGTTCTTC
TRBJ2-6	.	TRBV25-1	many	CASSDQMGVISGANVLTF	TGTGCCAGCAGTGATCAGATGGGGGTAATCTCCGGGGCCAACGTCCTGACTTTC
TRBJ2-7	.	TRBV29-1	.	CSVLQGYEQYF	TGCAGCGTGTTACAGGGCTACGAGCAGTACTTC
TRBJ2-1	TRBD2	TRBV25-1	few	CASSVFGGGKNEQFF	TGTGCCAGCAGTGTCTTTGGCGGGGGGAAGAATGAGCAGTTCTTC
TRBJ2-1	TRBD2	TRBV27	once	CASSHPKTGTSGGGNEQFF	TGTGCCAGCAGCCACCCTAAGACCGGGACTAGCGGGGGTGGGAATGAGCAGTTCTTC
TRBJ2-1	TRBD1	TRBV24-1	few	CATRAGGGHNEQFF	TGTGCCACCAGGGCAGGGGGCGGCCACAATGAGCAGTTCTTC
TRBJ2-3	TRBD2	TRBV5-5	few	CASSLAGEGFDTQYF	TGTGCCAGCAGCTTGGCCGGGGAGGGTTTTGATACGCAGTATTTT
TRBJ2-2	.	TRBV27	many	CASSLWITGELFF	TGTGCCAGCAGTTTATGGATCACCGGGGAGCTGTTTTTT
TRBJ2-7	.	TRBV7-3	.	CASSPSGVYEQYF	TGTGCCAGCAGCCCCTCGGGGGTTTACGAGCAGTACTTC
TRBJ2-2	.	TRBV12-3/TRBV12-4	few	CASRPPTNTGELFF	TGTGCCAGCAGACCTCCAACGAACACCGGGGAGCTGTTTTTT
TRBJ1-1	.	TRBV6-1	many	CASSEVFVNTEAFF	TGTGCCAGCAGTGAAGTGTTCGTGAACACTGAAGCTTTCTTT
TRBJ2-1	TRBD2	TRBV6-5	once	CASSYGAGGSYNEQFF	TGTGCCAGCAGTTACGGGGCGGGGGGCTCCTACAATGAGCAGTTCTTC
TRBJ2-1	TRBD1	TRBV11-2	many	CASSRGTGRDEQFF	TGTGCCAGCAGCCGCGGGACAGGGAGAGATGAGCAGTTCTTC
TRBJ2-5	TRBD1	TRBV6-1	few	CASSSGQGSRETQYF	TGTGCCAGCAGTTCGGGACAGGGAAGCCGGGAGACCCAGTACTTC
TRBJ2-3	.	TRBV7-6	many	CASSPIGGGTDTQYF	TGTGCCAGCAGCCCAATAGGGGGTGGCACAGATACGCAGTATTTT
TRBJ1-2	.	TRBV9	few	CASSAPGSYGYTF	TGTGCCAGCAGCGCTCCCGGGAGCTATGGCTACACCTTC
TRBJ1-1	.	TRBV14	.	CASSQDIGETTEAFF	TGTGCCAGCAGCCAAGATATAGGGGAGACAACTGAAGCTTTCTTT
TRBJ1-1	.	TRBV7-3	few	CASSLYQGRRAFF	TGTGCCAGCAGCTTATATCAGGGGCGAAGAGCTTTCTTT
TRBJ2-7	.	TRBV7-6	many	CASSSIGGEQYF	TGTGCCAGCAGTTCCATCGGAGGGGAGCAGTACTTC
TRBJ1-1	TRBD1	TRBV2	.	CASSSDRETLNTEAFF	TGTGCCAGCAGTTCTGACAGGGAGACCTTGAACACTGAAGCTTTCTTT
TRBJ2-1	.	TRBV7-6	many	CASSTQWGPDEQFF	TGTGCCAGCAGCACCCAATGGGGGCCGGATGAGCAGTTCTTC
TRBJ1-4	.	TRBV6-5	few	CASSNAEGEKLFF	TGTGCCAGCAGCAATGCCGAAGGGGAAAAACTGTTTTTT
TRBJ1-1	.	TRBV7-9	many	CASSSPGSTEAFF	TGTGCCAGCAGCTCCCCCGGGAGCACTGAAGCTTTCTTT